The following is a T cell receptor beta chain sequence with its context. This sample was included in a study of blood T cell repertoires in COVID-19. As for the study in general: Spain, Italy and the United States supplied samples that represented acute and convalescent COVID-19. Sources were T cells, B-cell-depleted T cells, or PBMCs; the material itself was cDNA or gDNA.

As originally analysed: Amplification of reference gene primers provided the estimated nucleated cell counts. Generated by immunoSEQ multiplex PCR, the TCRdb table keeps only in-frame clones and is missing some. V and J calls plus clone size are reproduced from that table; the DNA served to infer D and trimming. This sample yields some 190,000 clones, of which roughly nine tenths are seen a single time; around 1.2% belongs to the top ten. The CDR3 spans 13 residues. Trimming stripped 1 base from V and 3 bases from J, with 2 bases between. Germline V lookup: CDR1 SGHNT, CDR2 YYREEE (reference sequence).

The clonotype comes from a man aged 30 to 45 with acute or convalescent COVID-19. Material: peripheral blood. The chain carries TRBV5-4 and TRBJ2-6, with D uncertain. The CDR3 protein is CASSLYGANVLTF. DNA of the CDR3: TGTGCCAGCAGCTTGTATGGGGCCAACGTCCTGACTTTC. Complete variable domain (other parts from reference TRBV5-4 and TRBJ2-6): ETGVTQSPTHLIKTRGQQVTLRCSSQSGHNTVSWYQQALGQGPQFIFQYYREEENGRGNFPPRFSGLQFPNYSSELNVNALELDDSALYLCASSLYGANVLTFGAGSRLTVL.